The rows below give T cell receptor beta chains drawn from one sample of a study of response to subunit inactivated influenza vaccine. Each CDR3 protein is one row after TCRdb ran MiXCR on the RT-PCR reads. The top ten clones hold 11% of a sample with 500,000 to 600,000 distinct CDR3 sequences, 14% of them seen once. Sequenced here: PBMCs from blood, sampled 12 days after vaccination. These TCRs come from a man aged 50 to 59 who received an inactivated influenza vaccine. Both conserved end residues are part of each CDR3. Fields, in order: J gene, V gene, CDR3 protein.

>TRBJ2-1|TRBV6-2/TRBV6-3
CASSYSGSHEQFF
>TRBJ1-1|TRBV7-9
CASSSGQGSPEAFF
>TRBJ2-3|TRBV4-1
CASSQTLSGSTDTQYF
>TRBJ2-7|TRBV6-1
CASSRLTVFYSYEQYF
>TRBJ2-7|TRBV30
CAWSNGPAAWQYF
>TRBJ2-3|TRBV20-1
CSARDQLAEGDTQYF
>TRBJ2-2|TRBV7-2
CASSFTSGGRGELFF
>TRBJ2-1|TRBV30
CAFSLEAGLNEQFF
>TRBJ1-2|TRBV12-3/TRBV12-4
CASSLEAGGVGYTF
>TRBJ2-7|TRBV6-5
CASSYSMTVPSYEQYF
>TRBJ2-7|TRBV28
CASKKTYEQYF
>TRBJ2-1|TRBV12-3/TRBV12-4
CASRTAGGGNEQFF
>TRBJ2-3|TRBV23-1
CASSHCRTRSADTQYF
>TRBJ2-3|TRBV7-2
CASSFMGGFGTDTQYF
>TRBJ2-7|TRBV6-2/TRBV6-3
CASSYRDRVSYEQYF
>TRBJ2-7|TRBV6-2/TRBV6-3
CASSRRRAQGYEQYF
>TRBJ1-4|TRBV12-3/TRBV12-4
CASSPGGPATNEKLFF
>TRBJ2-7|TRBV28
CASSFPGAGFEQYF
>TRBJ2-7|TRBV7-2
CASSSRTSGGLTYEQYF
>TRBJ2-1|TRBV5-1
CASSTSGRAHNEQFF
>TRBJ2-3|TRBV5-1
CASRGGLAGKDTQYF
>TRBJ2-1|TRBV6-5
CASSYTGSGTGGFNEQFF
>TRBJ2-5|TRBV5-1
CASSRETSAETQYF
>TRBJ2-3|TRBV7-6
CASSLMGTKTDTQYF